The T cell receptor beta chain under discussion was sequenced for a study of CD8+ T cells in alopecia areata. Notes on the study in general: Mice showed TCR sharing more clearly than patients did, possibly owing to HLA.

A word on this clone: Its specificity is unknown.

Both peripheral blood and punch biopsies of lesional scalp skin were obtained from patients who had alopecia areata. RNA, once extracted, was reverse transcribed into cDNA for use as the sequencing template. Some clones are missing from TCRdb's copy, which holds only in-frame ones; the method was immunoSEQ multiplex PCR. The repertoire holds approximately 89,000 clones, with 51% as singletons. The CDR3 runs 16 residues. V was clipped by 3 bases and J by 8 bases; unmatched bases: 9. In germline, CDR1 is SGHRS, CDR2 YFSETQ. The chain recombines TRBV5-1 with TRBJ2-1, with 12 bases aligning to TRBD2. This sequence was found in a human donor with alopecia areata. The sequencing input was NKG2D-high CD8+ T cells sorted from blood. The CDR3 coding sequence is TGCGCCAGCAGCTACGAAGGACTAGCGGGAATCGATGAGCAGTTCTTC. Its translation is CASSYEGLAGIDEQFF. The full variable domain, completed using reference TRBV5-1 and TRBJ2-1, is KAGVTQTPRYLIKTRGQQVTLSCSPISGHRSVSWYQQTPGQGLQFLFEYFSETQRNKGNFPGRFSGRQFSNSRSEMNVSTLELGDSALYLCASSYEGLAGIDEQFFGPGTRLTVL.